A selection of T cell receptor beta chains follows, all from one sample in a study of shared clonotypes between healthy human individuals. The method was immunoSEQ multiplex PCR; TCRdb's version includes in-frame clones alone and lacks a portion of them. The table has millions of clones, roughly 94% seen once. Sequenced material: naive CD8+ T cells sorted from blood. These TCRs come from a man aged 18 to 30 in good health. The conserved cysteine and the conserved F or W are not part of the CDR3 here. Each record gives: V gene, J gene, CDR3 protein.

v_call: TRBV9; j_call: TRBJ2-1; cdr3_aa: ASSARLASSYNEQF
v_call: TRBV7-2; j_call: TRBJ2-2; cdr3_aa: ASSLDGGNTGELF
v_call: TRBV27; j_call: TRBJ2-1; cdr3_aa: ASSLLAGGSYNEQF
v_call: TRBV6-1; j_call: TRBJ1-5; cdr3_aa: ASRGPYNQPQH
v_call: TRBV5-4; j_call: TRBJ2-1; cdr3_aa: ASSFGTSLYNEQF
v_call: TRBV19; j_call: TRBJ1-5; cdr3_aa: ASRELQVNQPQH
v_call: TRBV29-1; j_call: TRBJ1-2; cdr3_aa: SVHSSTGLSGYT
v_call: TRBV7-9; j_call: TRBJ2-5; cdr3_aa: ASSLEIAGQETQY
v_call: TRBV4-1; j_call: TRBJ2-7; cdr3_aa: ASSLSRGDYEQY
v_call: TRBV14; j_call: TRBJ2-7; cdr3_aa: ASSHGAYEQY
v_call: TRBV5-4; j_call: TRBJ1-2; cdr3_aa: ASSPTGDLYT
v_call: TRBV15; j_call: TRBJ2-7; cdr3_aa: ATSVSSGSEYEQY
v_call: TRBV5-1; j_call: TRBJ2-7; cdr3_aa: ASSLGRERPFYEQY
v_call: TRBV9; j_call: TRBJ2-3; cdr3_aa: ASSKQGAWSDTQY
v_call: TRBV7-9; j_call: TRBJ1-2; cdr3_aa: ASSFLRSGINYGYT
v_call: TRBV6-1; j_call: TRBJ1-1; cdr3_aa: ASSEARYREGTEAF
v_call: TRBV27; j_call: TRBJ1-5; cdr3_aa: ASSLRPGRDNQPQH
v_call: TRBV4-3; j_call: TRBJ2-3; cdr3_aa: ASSHSITDTQY
v_call: TRBV10-3; j_call: TRBJ2-1; cdr3_aa: AISSGTINEQF
v_call: TRBV6-6; j_call: TRBJ2-7; cdr3_aa: ASSPLAGSSYEQY
v_call: TRBV4-3; j_call: TRBJ2-5; cdr3_aa: ASSQELTSAQETQY
v_call: TRBV19; j_call: TRBJ2-5; cdr3_aa: ASSWGSGDQETQY
v_call: TRBV27; j_call: TRBJ2-7; cdr3_aa: ASSLGGGLSYEQY
v_call: TRBV19; j_call: TRBJ2-7; cdr3_aa: ASSILSSSYEQY
v_call: TRBV9; j_call: TRBJ2-2; cdr3_aa: ASSENRGTETGELF
v_call: TRBV7-9; j_call: TRBJ1-2; cdr3_aa: ASSLALGDGYT
v_call: TRBV5-6; j_call: TRBJ2-7; cdr3_aa: ASSLPSGASYEQY
v_call: TRBV6-1; j_call: TRBJ2-3; cdr3_aa: ASSLISGGFDTQY
v_call: TRBV7-9; j_call: TRBJ1-2; cdr3_aa: ASSLEGTGWRVGYT
v_call: TRBV9; j_call: TRBJ2-7; cdr3_aa: ASSLGTGSSYEQY
v_call: TRBV9; j_call: TRBJ2-1; cdr3_aa: ASSVDGAGGPNEQF
v_call: TRBV2; j_call: TRBJ1-2; cdr3_aa: ASSDDGTVYGYT
v_call: TRBV30; j_call: TRBJ2-5; cdr3_aa: AWSGQETQY
v_call: TRBV2; j_call: TRBJ1-2; cdr3_aa: ASSEGTGRLPGYT
v_call: TRBV4-1; j_call: TRBJ2-5; cdr3_aa: ASSRVLGGAETQY